These 2 T cell receptor beta chains originate from one sample sequenced in a study of OX40 agonist ivuxolimab in advanced cancers. Method: immunoSEQ multiplex PCR; TCRdb's copy keeps in-frame clones and lacks some. The sample holds tens of thousands of clones, approximately 90% seen once. The source was CD4+ or CD8+ T cells sorted from blood, collected in a trial of the OX40 agonist ivuxolimab. These receptors were taken from an adult with an advanced solid tumor such as melanoma, head and neck, liver or kidney cancer.

V usage is TRBV14 and J usage is TRBJ2-1, with D unclear. Germline V gene data show CDR1 as SGHDN and CDR2 as FVKESK. CDR3 size: 13 residues. Trimming shortened V by 1 base and J by 8 bases, and 9 bases separated the two germline ends. CDR3 in DNA: TGTGCCAGCAGCCAAGCCAGCTTCGATGAGCAGTTCTTC. This encodes CASSQASFDEQFF.

The chain uses TRBV7-4 and TRBJ2-1; maybe TRBD2 (6 bases). Looked up from germline, CDR1 is SGHVT and CDR2 is SQSDAQ. This CDR3 contains 16 residues. V lost 7 bases, J lost 5 bases, and 21 bases lay in between. CDR3 loop: CASNREEDGGHNEQFF. DNA for the CDR3: TGTGCCAGCAACCGTGAGGAGGACGGGGGACACAATGAGCAGTTCTTC.